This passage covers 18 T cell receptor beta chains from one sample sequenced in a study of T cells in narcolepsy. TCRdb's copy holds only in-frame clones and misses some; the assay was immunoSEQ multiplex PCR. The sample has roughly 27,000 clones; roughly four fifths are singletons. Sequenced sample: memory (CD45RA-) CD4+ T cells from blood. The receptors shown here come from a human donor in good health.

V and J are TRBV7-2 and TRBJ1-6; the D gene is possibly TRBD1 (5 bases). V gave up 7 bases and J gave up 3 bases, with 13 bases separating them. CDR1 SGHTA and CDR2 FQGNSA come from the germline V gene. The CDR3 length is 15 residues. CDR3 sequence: CASTNPGVYNSPLHF. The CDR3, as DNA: TGTGCCAGCACCAACCCGGGGGTCTATAATTCACCCCTCCACTTT.

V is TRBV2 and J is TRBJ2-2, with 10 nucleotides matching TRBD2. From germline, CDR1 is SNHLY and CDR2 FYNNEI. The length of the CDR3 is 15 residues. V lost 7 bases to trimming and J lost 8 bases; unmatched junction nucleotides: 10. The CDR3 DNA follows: TGTGCCAGCACCTATAGCGGGAGGCTGGGAGGGGAGCTGTTTTTT. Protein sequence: CASTYSGRLGGELFF.

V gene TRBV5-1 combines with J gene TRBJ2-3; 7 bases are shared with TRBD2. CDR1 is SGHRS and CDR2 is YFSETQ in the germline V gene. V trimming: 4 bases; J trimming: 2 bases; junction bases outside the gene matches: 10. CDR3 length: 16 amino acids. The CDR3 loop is CASSPWGGSPTDTQYF. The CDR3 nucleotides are TGCGCCAGCAGCCCTTGGGGCGGGAGCCCCACAGATACGCAGTATTTT.

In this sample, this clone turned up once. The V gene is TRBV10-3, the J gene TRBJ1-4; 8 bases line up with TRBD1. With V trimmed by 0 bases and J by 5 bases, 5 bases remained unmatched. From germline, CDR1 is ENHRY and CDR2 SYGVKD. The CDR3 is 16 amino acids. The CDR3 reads CAISESGRQGNEKLFF. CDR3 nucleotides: TGTGCCATCAGTGAGTCTGGTAGACAGGGGAATGAAAAACTGTTTTTT.

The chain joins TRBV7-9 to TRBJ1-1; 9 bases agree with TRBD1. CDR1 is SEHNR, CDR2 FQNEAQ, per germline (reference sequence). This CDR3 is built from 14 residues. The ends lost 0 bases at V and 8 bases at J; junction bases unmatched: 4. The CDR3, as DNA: TGTGCCAGCAGCTTAGCTACAGGGGGCCCCGAAGCTTTCTTT. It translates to CASSLATGGPEAFF.

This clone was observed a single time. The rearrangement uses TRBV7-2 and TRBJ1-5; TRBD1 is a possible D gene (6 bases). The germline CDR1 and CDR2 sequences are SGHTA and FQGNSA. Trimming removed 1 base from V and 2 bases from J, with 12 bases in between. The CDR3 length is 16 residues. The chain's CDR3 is CASSLGGAGGNQPQHF. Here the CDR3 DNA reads TGTGCCAGCAGCTTAGGGGGGGCAGGCGGCAATCAGCCCCAGCATTTT.

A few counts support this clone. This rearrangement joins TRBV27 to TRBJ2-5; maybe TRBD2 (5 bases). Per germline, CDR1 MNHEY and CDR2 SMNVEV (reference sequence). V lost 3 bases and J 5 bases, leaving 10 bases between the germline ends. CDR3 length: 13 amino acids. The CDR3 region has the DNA TGTGCCAGCAGTTTGAGGGAAGGTGAGACCCAGTACTTC. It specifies CASSLREGETQYF.

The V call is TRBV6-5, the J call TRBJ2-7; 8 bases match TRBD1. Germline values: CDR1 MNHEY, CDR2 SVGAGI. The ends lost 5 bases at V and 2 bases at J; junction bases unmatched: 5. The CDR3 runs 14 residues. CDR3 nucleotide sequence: TGTGCCAGCAGTATAGGACAGGGCCCCTACGAGCAGTACTTC. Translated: CASSIGQGPYEQYF.

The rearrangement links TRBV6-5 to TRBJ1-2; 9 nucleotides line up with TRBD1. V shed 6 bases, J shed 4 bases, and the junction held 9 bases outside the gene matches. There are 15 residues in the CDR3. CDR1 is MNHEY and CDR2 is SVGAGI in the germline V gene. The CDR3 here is CASSDTGGMFYGYTF. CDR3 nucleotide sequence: TGTGCCAGCAGCGATACAGGGGGCATGTTCTATGGCTACACCTTC.

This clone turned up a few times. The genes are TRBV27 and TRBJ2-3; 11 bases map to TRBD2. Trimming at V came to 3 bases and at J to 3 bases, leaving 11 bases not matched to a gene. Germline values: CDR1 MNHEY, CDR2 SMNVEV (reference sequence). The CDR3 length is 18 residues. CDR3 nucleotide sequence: TGTGCCAGCAGTTTTGCCGCGAGGGCTAGCGGGAGGACAGATACGCAGTATTTT. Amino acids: CASSFAARASGRTDTQYF.

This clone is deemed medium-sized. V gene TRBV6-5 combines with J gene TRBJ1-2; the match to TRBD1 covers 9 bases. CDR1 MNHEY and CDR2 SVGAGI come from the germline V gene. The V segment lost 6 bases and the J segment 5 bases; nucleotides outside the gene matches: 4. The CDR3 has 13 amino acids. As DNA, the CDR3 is TGTGCCAGCAGAGGACAGGGGTTTTATGGCTACACCTTC. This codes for CASRGQGFYGYTF.

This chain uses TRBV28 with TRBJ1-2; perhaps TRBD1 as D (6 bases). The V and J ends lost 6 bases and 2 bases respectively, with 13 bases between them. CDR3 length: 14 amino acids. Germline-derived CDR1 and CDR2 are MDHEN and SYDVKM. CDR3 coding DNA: TGTGCCAGCAGAACACCTACAGGGAACTATGGCTACACCTTC. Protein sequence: CASRTPTGNYGYTF.

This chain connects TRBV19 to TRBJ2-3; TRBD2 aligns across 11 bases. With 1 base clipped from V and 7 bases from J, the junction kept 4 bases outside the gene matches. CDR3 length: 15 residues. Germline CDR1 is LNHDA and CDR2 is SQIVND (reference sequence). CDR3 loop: CASSIGLAGSNTQYF. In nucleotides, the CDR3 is TGTGCCAGTAGTATAGGACTAGCGGGATCTAATACGCAGTATTTT.

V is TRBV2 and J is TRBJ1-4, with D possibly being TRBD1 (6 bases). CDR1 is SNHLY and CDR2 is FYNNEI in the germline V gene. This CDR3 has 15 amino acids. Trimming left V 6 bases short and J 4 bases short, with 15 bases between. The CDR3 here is CASSGGGPGNEKLFF. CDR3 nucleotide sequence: TGTGCCAGCAGCGGGGGGGGCCCAGGTAATGAAAAACTGTTTTTT.

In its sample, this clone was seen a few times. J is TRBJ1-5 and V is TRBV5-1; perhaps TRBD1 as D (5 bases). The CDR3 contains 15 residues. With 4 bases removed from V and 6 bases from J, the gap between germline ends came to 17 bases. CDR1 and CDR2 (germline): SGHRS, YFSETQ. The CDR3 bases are TGCGCCAGCAGCCCGAGCGGGGACCGAGCTCAGCCCCAGCATTTT. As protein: CASSPSGDRAQPQHF.

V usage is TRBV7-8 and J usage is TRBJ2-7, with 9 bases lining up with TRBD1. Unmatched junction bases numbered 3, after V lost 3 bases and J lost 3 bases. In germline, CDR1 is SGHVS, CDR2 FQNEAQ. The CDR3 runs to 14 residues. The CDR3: CASSFDRGNYEQYF. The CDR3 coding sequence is TGTGCCAGCAGCTTCGACAGGGGGAACTACGAGCAGTACTTC.

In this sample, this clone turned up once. CDR3 loop: CASRLPGQAARFF. In DNA, the CDR3 is TGTGCCAGCCGTTTACCGGGACAGGCCGCTCGGTTCTTC. This chain uses TRBV6-1 with TRBJ2-1; 8 bases fit TRBD1. J lost 15 bases, V lost 8 bases, and 15 bases had no gene match. Looked up from germline, CDR1 is MNHNS and CDR2 is SASEGT. The CDR3 length is 13 residues.

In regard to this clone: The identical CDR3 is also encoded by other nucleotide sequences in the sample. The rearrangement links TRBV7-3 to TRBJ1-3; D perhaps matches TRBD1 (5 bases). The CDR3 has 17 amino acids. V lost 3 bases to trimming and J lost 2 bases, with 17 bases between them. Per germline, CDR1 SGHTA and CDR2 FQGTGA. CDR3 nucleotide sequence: TGTGCCAGCAGCTTTTCGCAGACAGAAACCCCTGGAAACACCATATATTTT. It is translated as CASSFSQTETPGNTIYF.